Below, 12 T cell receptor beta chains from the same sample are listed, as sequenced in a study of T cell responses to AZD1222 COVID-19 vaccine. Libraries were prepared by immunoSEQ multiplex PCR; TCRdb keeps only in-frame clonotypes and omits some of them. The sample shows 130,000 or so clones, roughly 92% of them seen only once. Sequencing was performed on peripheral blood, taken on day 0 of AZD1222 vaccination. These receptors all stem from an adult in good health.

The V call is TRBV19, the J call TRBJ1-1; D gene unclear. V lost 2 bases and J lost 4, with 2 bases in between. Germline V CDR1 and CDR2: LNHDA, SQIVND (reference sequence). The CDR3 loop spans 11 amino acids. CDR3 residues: CASSIITEAFF. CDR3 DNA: TGTGCCAGTAGTATAATCACTGAAGCTTTCTTT. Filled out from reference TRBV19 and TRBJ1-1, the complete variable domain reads DGGITQSPKYLFRKEGQNVTLSCEQNLNHDAMYWYRQDPGQGLRLIYYSQIVNDFQKGDIAEGYSVSREKKESFPLTVTSAQKNPTAFYLCASSIITEAFFGQGTRLTVV.

CDR3 sequence: CASSEAGDDSYTF. CDR3 bases: TGTGCCAGCAGTGAAGCGGGGGACGATTCCTACACCTTC. The chain recombines TRBV6-1 with TRBJ1-2, with D possibly TRBD1 on 5 matching bases. Looked up from germline, CDR1 is MNHNS and CDR2 is SASEGT. V shed 0 bases and J shed 10 bases, with 12 bases lying between them. This CDR3 is 13 amino acids long.

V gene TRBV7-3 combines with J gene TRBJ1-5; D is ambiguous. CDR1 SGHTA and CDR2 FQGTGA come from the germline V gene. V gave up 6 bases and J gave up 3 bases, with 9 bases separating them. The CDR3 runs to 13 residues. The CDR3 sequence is CASRAGFNQPQHF. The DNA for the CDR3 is TGTGCCAGCAGGGCGGGGTTCAATCAGCCCCAGCATTTT.

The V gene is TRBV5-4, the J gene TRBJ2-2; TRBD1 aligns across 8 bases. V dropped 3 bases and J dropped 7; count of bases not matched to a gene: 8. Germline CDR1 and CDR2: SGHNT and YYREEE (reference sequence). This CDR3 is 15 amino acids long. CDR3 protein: CASSSRQGLGGELFF. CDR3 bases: TGTGCCAGCAGCTCCCGACAGGGGTTAGGCGGGGAGCTGTTTTTT.

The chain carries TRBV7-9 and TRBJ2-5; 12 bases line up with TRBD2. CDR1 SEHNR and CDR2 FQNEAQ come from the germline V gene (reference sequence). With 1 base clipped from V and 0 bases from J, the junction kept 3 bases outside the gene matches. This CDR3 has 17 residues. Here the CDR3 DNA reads TGTGCCAGCAGCTTAGTTCGGACTAGCGGGAACCAAGAGACCCAGTACTTC. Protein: CASSLVRTSGNQETQYF. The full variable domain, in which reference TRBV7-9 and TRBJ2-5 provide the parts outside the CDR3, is DTGVSQNPRHKITKRGQNVTFRCDPISEHNRLYWYRQTLGQGPEFLTYFQNEAQLEKSRLLSDRFSAERPKGSFSTLEIQRTEQGDSAMYLCASSLVRTSGNQETQYFGPGTRLLVL.

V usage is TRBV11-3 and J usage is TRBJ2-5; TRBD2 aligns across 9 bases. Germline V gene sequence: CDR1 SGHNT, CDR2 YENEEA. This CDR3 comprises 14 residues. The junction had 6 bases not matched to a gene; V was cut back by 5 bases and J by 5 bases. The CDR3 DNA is TGTGCCAGCAGCCCGGCGGGAGGGCACGAGACCCAGTACTTC. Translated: CASSPAGGHETQYF. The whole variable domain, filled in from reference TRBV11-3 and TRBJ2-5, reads EAGVVQSPRYKIIEKKQPVAFWCNPISGHNTLYWYLQNLGQGPELLIRYENEEAVDDSQLPKDRFSAERLKGVDSTLKIQPAELGDSAVYLCASSPAGGHETQYFGPGTRLLVL.

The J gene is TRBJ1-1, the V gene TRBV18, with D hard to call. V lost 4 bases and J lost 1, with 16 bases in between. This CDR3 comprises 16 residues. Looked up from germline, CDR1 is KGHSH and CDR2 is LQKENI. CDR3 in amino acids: CASSRSGYLSNTEAFF. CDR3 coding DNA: TGTGCCAGCTCACGGTCTGGGTATTTATCGAACACTGAAGCTTTCTTT. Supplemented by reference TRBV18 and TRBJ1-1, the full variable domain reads NAGVMQNPRHLVRRRGQEARLRCSPMKGHSHVYWYRQLPEEGLKFMVYLQKENIIDESGMPKERFSAEFPKEGPSILRIQQVVRGDSAAYFCASSRSGYLSNTEAFFGQGTRLTVV.

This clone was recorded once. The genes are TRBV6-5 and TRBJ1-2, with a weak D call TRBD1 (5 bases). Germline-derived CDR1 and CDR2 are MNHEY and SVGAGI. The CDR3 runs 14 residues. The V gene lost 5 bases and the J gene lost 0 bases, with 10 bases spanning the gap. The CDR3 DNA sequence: TGTGCCAGCAGTCGGGGGGGGGCTAACTATGGCTACACCTTC. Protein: CASSRGGANYGYTF.

The CDR3 reads CASSPPGSLPHEQYF. CDR3 DNA sequence: TGTGCCAGCAGCCCACCGGGGTCCCTTCCCCACGAGCAGTACTTC. This sequence joins TRBV3-1 (or the pseudogene TRBV3-2) and TRBJ2-7, with a possible D match to TRBD2 (5 bases). V lost 4 bases, J lost 5 bases, and 18 bases lay in between. Germline assignment: CDR1 LGHDT and CDR2 YNNKEL (reference sequence). There are 15 residues in the CDR3.

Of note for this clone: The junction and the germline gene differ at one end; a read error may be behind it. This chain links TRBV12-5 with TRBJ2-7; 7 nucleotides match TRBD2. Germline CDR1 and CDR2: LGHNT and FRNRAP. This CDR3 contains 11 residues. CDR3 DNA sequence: TGTGCTAGTGGATACCCGGGACTAACCTCCTTC. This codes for CASGYPGLTSF.

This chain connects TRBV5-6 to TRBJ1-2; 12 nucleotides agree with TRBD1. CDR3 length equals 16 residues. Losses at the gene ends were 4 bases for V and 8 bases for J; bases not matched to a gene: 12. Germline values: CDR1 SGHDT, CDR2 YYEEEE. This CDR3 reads CASSLPPGQGAIGYTF. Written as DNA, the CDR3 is TGTGCCAGCAGCCTACCCCCGGGACAGGGGGCGATAGGCTACACCTTC.

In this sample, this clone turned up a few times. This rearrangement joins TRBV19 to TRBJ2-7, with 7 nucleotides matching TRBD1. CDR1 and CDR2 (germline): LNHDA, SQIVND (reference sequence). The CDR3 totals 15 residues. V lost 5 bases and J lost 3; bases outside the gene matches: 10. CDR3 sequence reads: CASSPRVGGRYEQYF. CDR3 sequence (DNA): TGTGCCAGTAGTCCTCGGGTAGGGGGCCGCTACGAGCAGTACTTC.